This T cell receptor (beta chain) was recovered during a study of OX40 agonist ivuxolimab in advanced cancers. Sequencing was performed with immunoSEQ multiplex PCR; in TCRdb, only in-frame clones are kept and a portion is missing. The sample contains 97,000 or so clones, roughly 89% of which appear only once. This CDR3 is built from 18 residues. Per the germline V gene, CDR1 is SGHNT and CDR2 is YYREEE (reference sequence). The V and J ends lost 4 bases and 0 bases respectively, with 21 bases between them. Sequences were derived from CD4+ or CD8+ T cells sorted from blood, sampled in a trial of the OX40 agonist ivuxolimab. The rearrangement joins TRBV5-4 to TRBJ2-3; the D gene is possibly TRBD2 (6 bases). The sequence was collected from an adult with an advanced solid tumor such as melanoma, head and neck, liver or kidney cancer. CDR3 protein: CASSLVQLAQSSTDTQYF. CDR3 DNA sequence: TGTGCCAGCAGCCTAGTACAACTAGCTCAGTCTAGCACAGATACGCAGTATTTT.